The 26 T cell receptor beta chains given below trace back to one sample, sequenced in a study of shared clonotypes between healthy human individuals (TCRdb year 2020). Library preparation used the immunoSEQ multiplex PCR assay. TCRdb limited this immuneACCESS table to in-frame rearrangements with V and J called. A share of clones is missing; checked studies link under half to unresolved V genes, and the rest is unexplained. The sample has roughly 2.4 million clones on record, about 94% of them singletons. Approximately 0.13% of the sample goes to the ten largest clones. The sequenced sample consisted of naive CD4+ T cells sorted from blood. The sample's cell subset or site label, decoded: CD45RA+ positively selected. These receptor sequences come from a man younger than 30 in good health.

V usage is TRBV6-1 and J usage is TRBJ1-2; D uncertain. V shed 1 base and J shed 7 bases, with 19 bases lying between them. There are 16 residues in the CDR3. Germline CDR1 is MNHNS and CDR2 is SASEGT. The CDR3 DNA is TGTGCCAGCAGTGAAGGGGCAGCACTCGCCTATGGTGGCTACACCTTC. Its protein product is CASSEGAALAYGGYTF.

The chain recombines TRBV2 with TRBJ2-7, with 15 bases matching TRBD2. Germline values: CDR1 SNHLY, CDR2 FYNNEI. The CDR3 is 16 amino acids. V shed 3 bases, J shed 2 bases, and the junction held 2 bases outside the gene matches. Here the CDR3 reads CASSEGLAGGPYEQYF. CDR3 nucleotides: TGTGCCAGCAGTGAGGGACTAGCGGGAGGCCCCTACGAGCAGTACTTC.

A note on this clone: The sample carries other DNA sequences with the same CDR3. The chain combines TRBV2 with TRBJ1-5; D is ambiguous. The CDR3 totals 15 residues. CDR1 is SNHLY and CDR2 is FYNNEI in the germline V gene. The V end lost 1 base, the J end lost 2 bases, and 9 bases lay between the germline ends. This CDR3 reads CASSEESGGNQPQHF. For the CDR3, the DNA is TGTGCCAGCAGTGAAGAGTCAGGAGGCAATCAGCCCCAGCATTTT.

The chain combines TRBV18 with TRBJ2-1; 10 nucleotides line up with TRBD2. This CDR3 is 15 amino acids long. V trimming: 2 bases; J trimming: 7 bases; junction bases outside the gene matches: 5. The germline gives CDR1 KGHSH, CDR2 LQKENI. This CDR3 is CASSPSASGGNEQFF. The CDR3 nucleotides are TGTGCCAGCTCACCATCGGCTAGCGGGGGTAATGAGCAGTTCTTC.

The chain uses TRBV30 and TRBJ2-1; D is uncertain. The CDR3 loop spans 13 amino acids. V dropped 1 base and J dropped 4 bases, with 8 bases sitting between them. Looked up from germline, CDR1 is GTSNPN and CDR2 is SVGIG (reference sequence). CDR3 nucleotide sequence: TGTGCCTGGAGTGGGGTCAGATACAATGAGCAGTTCTTC. Amino acids: CAWSGVRYNEQFF.

V and J are TRBV5-1 and TRBJ2-7, with TRBD1 matching 7 bases. The CDR3 length is 15 residues. Germline-derived CDR1 and CDR2 are SGHRS and YFSETQ. J was trimmed by 2 bases and V by 3 bases; bases with no gene match: 8. The CDR3 sequence is CASSSLPQGTYEQYF. The CDR3 DNA sequence: TGCGCCAGCAGCTCGCTTCCACAGGGGACCTACGAGCAGTACTTC.

This chain links TRBV18 with TRBJ2-1; 8 nucleotides line up with TRBD1. This CDR3 has 15 residues. The germline CDR1 and CDR2 sequences are KGHSH and LQKENI. J gave up 6 bases and V 3 bases, and 7 bases lay outside the gene matches. DNA of the CDR3: TGTGCCAGCTCACCGCAGGGACAGGCCAGCAATGAGCAGTTCTTC. The encoded protein is CASSPQGQASNEQFF.

J is TRBJ2-2 and V is TRBV5-4; no reliable D call. V dropped 4 bases and J dropped 10 bases, with 11 bases sitting between them. This CDR3 has 12 residues. CDR1 and CDR2 from the germline V gene are SGHNT and YYREEE (reference sequence). The CDR3 loop reads CASSPAGEELFF. For the CDR3, the DNA is TGTGCCAGCAGCCCGGCCGGAGAGGAGCTGTTTTTT.

The chain combines TRBV2 with TRBJ1-4; D is possibly TRBD1 (6 bases). The CDR3 is made up of 16 amino acids. Trimming pared 5 bases from V and 0 bases from J, leaving 13 bases between. CDR1 SNHLY and CDR2 FYNNEI come from the germline V gene. In DNA, the CDR3 is TGTGCCAGCAGTCCCGGGACATATGCAACTAATGAAAAACTGTTTTTT. Translation: CASSPGTYATNEKLFF.

The CDR3 DNA is TGTGCCAGCAGCTTTTCCCCTCGGGACTTCCAAGCCTACGAGCAGTACTTC. This gives the protein CASSFSPRDFQAYEQYF. The chain is built from TRBV11-2 and TRBJ2-7; D perhaps matches TRBD2 (6 bases). The CDR3 totals 17 residues. Germline CDR1 reads SGHAT; CDR2 reads FQNNGV. Between the trimmed V and J ends, which lost 3 bases and 2 bases, there was a span of 20 bases.

The V call is TRBV18, the J call TRBJ1-4; TRBD1 matches at 8 bases. The CDR3 sequence is 15 residues long. Trimming took 3 bases from V and 8 from J; bases not matched to a gene: 8. The germline CDR1 and CDR2 sequences are KGHSH and LQKENI. The CDR3 loop reads CASSPPGQVLEKLFF. In nucleotides, the CDR3 is TGTGCCAGCTCACCCCCGGGACAGGTTTTGGAAAAACTGTTTTTT.

The rearrangement links TRBV5-6 to TRBJ2-6; D may match TRBD1 or TRBD2 (6 bases each). Trimming took off 1 base at V and 2 bases at J, with 13 bases between the two ends. CDR1 SGHDT and CDR2 YYEEEE come from the germline V gene. The CDR3 consists of 17 residues. The CDR3 DNA reads TGTGCCAGCAGCTTGAAAGGAGGGGGACCTGGGGCCAACGTCCTGACTTTC. Residues: CASSLKGGGPGANVLTF.

This chain connects TRBV30 to TRBJ2-3; possibly TRBD2 for D (6 bases). Looked up from germline, CDR1 is GTSNPN and CDR2 is SVGIG (reference sequence). The CDR3 consists of 17 residues. The germline V and J ends were trimmed by 0 bases and 1 base, with 17 bases remaining between them. The CDR3, as DNA: TGTGCCTGGAGTGTAATAGGGAGGTCCCTTCGCACAGATACGCAGTATTTT. It specifies CAWSVIGRSLRTDTQYF.

The chain employs TRBV4-1 and TRBJ1-5, with 9 bases fitting TRBD1. The V segment lost 5 bases and the J segment 3 bases; nucleotides outside the gene matches: 5. The CDR3 sequence is 15 residues long. In germline, CDR1 is MGHRA, CDR2 YSYEKL. The CDR3 nucleotides read TGCGCCAGCAGCTCGGACAGGGGTGCCAATCAGCCCCAGCATTTT. This sequence encodes CASSSDRGANQPQHF.

As regards this clone: Other DNA sequences from this sample encode an identical CDR3 as well. J is TRBJ1-1 and V is TRBV5-1; D is ambiguous. The CDR3 has 13 amino acids. Germline CDR1 reads SGHRS; CDR2 reads YFSETQ. V was trimmed by 3 bases and J by 2 bases, leaving 8 bases between them. The CDR3 DNA is TGCGCCAGCAGCTACCAGGAAAACACTGAAGCTTTCTTT. This gives the protein CASSYQENTEAFF. Full variable domain (outside the CDR3, taken from reference TRBV5-1 and TRBJ1-1): KAGVTQTPRYLIKTRGQQVTLSCSPISGHRSVSWYQQTPGQGLQFLFEYFSETQRNKGNFPGRFSGRQFSNSRSEMNVSTLELGDSALYLCASSYQENTEAFFGQGTRLTVV.

The chain joins TRBV18 to TRBJ2-7, with D possibly being TRBD1 or TRBD2 (5 bases each). Germline CDR1 and CDR2: KGHSH and LQKENI. This CDR3 has 13 amino acids. V was trimmed by 5 bases and J by 7 bases, leaving 15 bases between them. The CDR3 region has the DNA TGTGCCAGCTCAAGGGACGGCCTACGGGAGCAGTACTTC. It encodes CASSRDGLREQYF.

V and J are TRBV5-1 and TRBJ2-2; 10 nucleotides align to TRBD2. CDR1 and CDR2 (germline): SGHRS, YFSETQ. V gave up 1 base and J gave up 3 bases; unmatched junction bases: 3. The CDR3 is 16 residues long. The CDR3 coding sequence is TGCGCCAGCAGCTTGACGCTAGCGGGGGACACCGGGGAGCTGTTTTTT. This sequence encodes CASSLTLAGDTGELFF.

The chain uses TRBV10-2 and TRBJ2-3, with D hard to call. V was clipped by 5 bases and J by 0 bases, with 12 bases between them. The germline CDR1 and CDR2 sequences are WSHSY and SAAADI. The CDR3 length is 15 residues. The CDR3 loop reads CASSTAGISTDTQYF. CDR3 DNA: TGCGCCAGCAGTACCGCCGGAATCAGCACAGATACGCAGTATTTT.

J is TRBJ1-3 and V is TRBV9; D uncertain. V was shortened by 3 bases and J by 0 bases, with 16 bases between the two germline ends. This CDR3 contains 17 residues. Per germline, CDR1 SGDLS and CDR2 YYNGEE. The CDR3 nucleotides read TGTGCCAGCAGCGCAACCGGGGAGGGCTTCTCTGGAAACACCATATATTTT. This codes for CASSATGEGFSGNTIYF.

The V call is TRBV5-1, the J call TRBJ1-4, with D perhaps TRBD1 (6 bases). CDR3 length equals 17 residues. Trimming took 1 base from V and 4 from J, leaving 17 bases between them. Germline V gene data show CDR1 as SGHRS and CDR2 as YFSETQ. The CDR3 DNA is TGCGCCAGCAGCTTGCCCACTCAGGGGTTCGGTAATGAAAAACTGTTTTTT. Residues: CASSLPTQGFGNEKLFF.

The chain has TRBV9 and TRBJ2-3, with TRBD2 identical over 9 bases. The germline CDR1 and CDR2 sequences are SGDLS and YYNGEE. V was clipped by 0 bases and J by 0 bases; unmatched bases: 5. This CDR3 region has 17 residues. The DNA for the CDR3 is TGTGCCAGCAGCGTAGGAGGACTAGCGTATAGCACAGATACGCAGTATTTT. Its protein is CASSVGGLAYSTDTQYF.

The rearrangement joins TRBV30 to TRBJ2-2; D is undetermined. This CDR3 is built from 12 residues. V shed 4 bases and J shed 3 bases, with 6 bases lying between them. The germline V gene encodes CDR1 GTSNPN and CDR2 SVGIG (reference sequence). In DNA form, the CDR3 reads TGTGCCTGGATTCCTGACACCGGGGAGCTGTTTTTT. Protein product: CAWIPDTGELFF.

This clone was counted once. The chain combines TRBV5-4 with TRBJ2-7, with 9 bases that match TRBD1. CDR1 and CDR2 (germline): SGHNT, YYREEE (reference sequence). This CDR3 contains 14 residues. V was clipped by 4 bases and J by 4 bases; unmatched bases: 6. CDR3 protein: CASSQGQGLYEQYF. In nucleotides, the CDR3 is TGTGCCAGCAGCCAAGGACAGGGGCTATACGAGCAGTACTTC.

V usage is TRBV2 and J usage is TRBJ1-3, with a tentative D call TRBD1 (6 bases). V was shortened by 7 bases and J by 3 bases, with 13 bases between the two germline ends. Germline lookup yields CDR1 SNHLY and CDR2 FYNNEI. The CDR3 has 14 amino acids. CDR3 bases: TGTGCCAGCACCCCGGACAGCCTTGGAAACACCATATATTTT. This translates into CASTPDSLGNTIYF.

This chain connects TRBV9 to TRBJ2-1; D unresolved. The CDR3 spans 15 residues. Germline CDR1 and CDR2: SGDLS and YYNGEE. V was pared by 1 base and J by 3 bases, with 11 bases between. In DNA, the CDR3 is TGTGCCAGCAGCGTACTCGAAGGGAACTACAATGAGCAGTTCTTC. Encoded protein: CASSVLEGNYNEQFF.

The rearrangement links TRBV28 to TRBJ2-7; TRBD1 matches at 8 bases. Germline V gives CDR1 MDHEN, CDR2 SYDVKM. After removal of 5 bases from V and 2 bases from J, the junction contained 8 bases not matched to a gene. The CDR3 spans 15 residues. CDR3 DNA sequence: TGTGCCAGCAGTCTCAACAACAGGGGGGCCTACGAGCAGTACTTC. Protein: CASSLNNRGAYEQYF.